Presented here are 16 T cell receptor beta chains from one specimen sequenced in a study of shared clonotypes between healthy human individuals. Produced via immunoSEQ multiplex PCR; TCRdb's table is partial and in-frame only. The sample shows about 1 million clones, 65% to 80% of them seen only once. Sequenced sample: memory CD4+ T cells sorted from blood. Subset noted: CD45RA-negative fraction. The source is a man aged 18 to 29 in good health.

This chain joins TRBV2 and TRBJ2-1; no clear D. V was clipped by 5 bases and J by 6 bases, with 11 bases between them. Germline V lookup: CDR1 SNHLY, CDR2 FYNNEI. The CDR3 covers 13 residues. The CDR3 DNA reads TGTGCCAGCAGTTTACGGGTTATCAATGAGCAGTTCTTC. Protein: CASSLRVINEQFF.

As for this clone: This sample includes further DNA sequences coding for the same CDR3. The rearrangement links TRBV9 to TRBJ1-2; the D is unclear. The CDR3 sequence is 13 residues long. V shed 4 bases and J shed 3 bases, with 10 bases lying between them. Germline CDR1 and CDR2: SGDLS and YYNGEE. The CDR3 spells CASSPRTDYGYTF. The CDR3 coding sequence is TGTGCCAGCAGCCCCCGCACCGACTATGGCTACACCTTC.

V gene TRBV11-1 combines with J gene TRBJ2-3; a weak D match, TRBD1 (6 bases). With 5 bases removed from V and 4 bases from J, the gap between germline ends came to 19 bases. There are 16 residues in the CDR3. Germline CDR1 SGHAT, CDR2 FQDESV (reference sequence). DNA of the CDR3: TGTGCCAGCAGCCCTGGGACAAGTGGGGTCGCAGATACGCAGTATTTT. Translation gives CASSPGTSGVADTQYF.

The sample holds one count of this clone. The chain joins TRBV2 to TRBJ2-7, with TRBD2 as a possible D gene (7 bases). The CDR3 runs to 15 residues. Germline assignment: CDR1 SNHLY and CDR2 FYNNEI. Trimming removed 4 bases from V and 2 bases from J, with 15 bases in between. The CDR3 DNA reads TGTGCCAGCAGTGTAGGGAGGGGGAATGCCTACGAGCAGTACTTC. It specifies CASSVGRGNAYEQYF. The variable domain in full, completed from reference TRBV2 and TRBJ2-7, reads EPEVTQTPSHQVTQMGQEVILRCVPISNHLYFYWYRQILGQKVEFLVSFYNNEISEKSEIFDDQFSVERPDGSNFTLKIRSTKLEDSAMYFCASSVGRGNAYEQYFGPGTRLTVT.

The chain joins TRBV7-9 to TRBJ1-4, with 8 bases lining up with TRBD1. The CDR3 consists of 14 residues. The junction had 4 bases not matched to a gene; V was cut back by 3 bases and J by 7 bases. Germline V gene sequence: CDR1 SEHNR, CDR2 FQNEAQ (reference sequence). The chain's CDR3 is CASSFGQGSEKLFF. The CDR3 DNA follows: TGTGCCAGCAGCTTCGGACAGGGCTCTGAAAAACTGTTTTTT.

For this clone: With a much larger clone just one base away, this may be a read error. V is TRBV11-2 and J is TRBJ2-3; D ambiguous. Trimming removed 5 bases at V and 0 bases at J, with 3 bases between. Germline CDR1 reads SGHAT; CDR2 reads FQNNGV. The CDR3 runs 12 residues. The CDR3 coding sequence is TGTGCCAGCAGCCCTAGCACAGATACGCAGTATTTT. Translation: CASSPSTDTQYF.

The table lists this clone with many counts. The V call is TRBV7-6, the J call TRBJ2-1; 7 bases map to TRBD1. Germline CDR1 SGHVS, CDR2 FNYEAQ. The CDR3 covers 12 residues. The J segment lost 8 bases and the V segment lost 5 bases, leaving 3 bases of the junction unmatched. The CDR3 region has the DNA TGTGCCAGCAGCGCGCAGGGGGATGAGCAGTTCTTC. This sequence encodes CASSAQGDEQFF.

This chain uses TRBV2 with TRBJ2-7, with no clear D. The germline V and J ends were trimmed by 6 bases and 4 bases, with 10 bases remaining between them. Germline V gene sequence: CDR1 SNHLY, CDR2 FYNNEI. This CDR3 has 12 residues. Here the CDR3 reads CASSKDVYEQYF. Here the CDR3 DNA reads TGTGCCAGCAGCAAGGACGTATACGAGCAGTACTTC.

CDR3 in amino acids: CASSEAPRPASEQYF. The CDR3 region has the DNA TGTGCCAGCAGTGAAGCACCCCGACCGGCGAGCGAGCAGTACTTC. V and J are TRBV2 and TRBJ2-7; no firm D call. V was clipped by 0 bases and J by 6 bases, with 15 bases between them. The germline CDR1 and CDR2 sequences are SNHLY and FYNNEI. The CDR3 is 15 amino acids.

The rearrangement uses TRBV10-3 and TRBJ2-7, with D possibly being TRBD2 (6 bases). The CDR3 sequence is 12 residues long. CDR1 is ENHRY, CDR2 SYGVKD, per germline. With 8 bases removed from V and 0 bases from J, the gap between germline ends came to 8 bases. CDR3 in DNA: TGTGCCATCGCGGGGAGCTCCTACGAGCAGTACTTC. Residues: CAIAGSSYEQYF.

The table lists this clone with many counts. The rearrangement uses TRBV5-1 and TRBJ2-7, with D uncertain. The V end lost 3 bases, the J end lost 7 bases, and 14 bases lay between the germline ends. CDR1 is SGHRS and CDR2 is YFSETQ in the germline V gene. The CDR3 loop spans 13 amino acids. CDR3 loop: CASSWRSIEEQYF. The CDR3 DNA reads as TGCGCCAGCAGCTGGCGAAGTATTGAAGAGCAGTACTTC. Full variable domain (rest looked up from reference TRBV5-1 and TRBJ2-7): KAGVTQTPRYLIKTRGQQVTLSCSPISGHRSVSWYQQTPGQGLQFLFEYFSETQRNKGNFPGRFSGRQFSNSRSEMNVSTLELGDSALYLCASSWRSIEEQYFGPGTRLTVT.

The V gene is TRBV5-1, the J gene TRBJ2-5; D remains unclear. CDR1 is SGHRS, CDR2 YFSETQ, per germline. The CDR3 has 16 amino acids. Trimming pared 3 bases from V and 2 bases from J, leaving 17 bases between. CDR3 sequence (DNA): TGCGCCAGCAGCTCGGCGGCGGTTCGGATACAAGAGACCCAGTACTTC. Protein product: CASSSAAVRIQETQYF.

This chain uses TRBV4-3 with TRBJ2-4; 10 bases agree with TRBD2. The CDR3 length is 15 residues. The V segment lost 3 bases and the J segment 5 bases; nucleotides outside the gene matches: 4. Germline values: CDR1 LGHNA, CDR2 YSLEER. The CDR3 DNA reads TGCGCCAGCAGCCAGCTAGGGACTAGCGAAAACATTCAGTACTTC. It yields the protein CASSQLGTSENIQYF.

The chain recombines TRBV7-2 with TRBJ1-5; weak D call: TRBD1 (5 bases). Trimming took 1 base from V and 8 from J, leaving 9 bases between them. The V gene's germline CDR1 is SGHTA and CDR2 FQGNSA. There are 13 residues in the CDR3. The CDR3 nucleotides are TGTGCCAGCAGCTTAGAAGGGGCTAAGCCCCAGCATTTT. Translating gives CASSLEGAKPQHF.

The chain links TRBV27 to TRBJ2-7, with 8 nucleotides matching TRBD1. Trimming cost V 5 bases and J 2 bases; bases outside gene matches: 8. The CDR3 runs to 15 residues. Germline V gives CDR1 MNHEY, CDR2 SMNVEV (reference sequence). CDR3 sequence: CASSTAGGAPYEQYF. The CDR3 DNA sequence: TGTGCCAGCAGTACTGCAGGGGGCGCCCCCTACGAGCAGTACTTC.

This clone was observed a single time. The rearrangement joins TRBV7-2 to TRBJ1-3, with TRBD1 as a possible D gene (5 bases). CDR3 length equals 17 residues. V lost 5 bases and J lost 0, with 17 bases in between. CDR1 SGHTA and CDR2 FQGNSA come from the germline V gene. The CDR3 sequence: CASSRIVGGSSGNTIYF. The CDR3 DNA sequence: TGTGCCAGCAGCCGTATCGTCGGGGGTAGCTCTGGAAACACCATATATTTT.